This T cell receptor beta chain derives from a study of monozygotic twins with inflammatory bowel disease. After re-calling the 5' RACE reads, TCRdb lists one entry per CDR3 protein, DNA absent. This sample's table has about 450,000 distinct CDR3 sequences. From germline, CDR1 is SGHNT and CDR2 YYREEE (reference sequence). CDR3 length equals 14 residues. This sequence originates from a human donor with ulcerative colitis or Crohn's disease, or a healthy co-twin of an affected twin (not recorded which). V and J are TRBV5-4 and TRBJ2-1; TCRdb's D call, TRBD1, is unchecked because there is no DNA. Input material: blood. CDR3 amino acids: CASSLPDRGNEQFF.